This section outlines one TCR beta chain sequence together with its context. Its antigen is unidentified. The V gene lost 6 bases and the J gene lost 3 bases, with 14 bases spanning the gap. Germline V CDR1 and CDR2: LNHNV, YYDKDF (reference sequence). The CDR3 sequence is 15 residues long. The data were obtained in a study of shared clonotypes between healthy human individuals. Sequenced by immunoSEQ multiplex PCR; TCRdb stores in-frame clones only, minus some. The data hold about 2.1 million clones, with 80% to 95% observed a single time. Study results and limitations: Estimated clonotype richness was generally higher in naive than memory subsets. Among non-shared clonotypes, generation probabilities were lower than among those shared by all four donors.

As defined, naive CD8 cells were CD45RO-negative and positively selected for CCR7, with terminally differentiated effector memory CD45RA+ cells excluded. The source of this sequence is a man aged 18 to 30 in good health. Some clones in this sample may be carry-over from other donors' samples. The rearrangement links TRBV15 to TRBJ2-2; D perhaps matches TRBD1 (5 bases). Sequencing was done on a sample of naive CD8+ T cells from PBMCs. CDR3: CATSPKGKYTGELFF. The CDR3 DNA reads as TGTGCCACCAGTCCAAAGGGGAAGTACACCGGGGAGCTGTTTTTT.